What follows describes a single T cell receptor (beta chain). Living in 24 US areas, the participants were between 18 and 89 years of age. The data belong to a study of blood T cell repertoires in COVID-19. Study summary: PBMCs, B-cell-depleted T cells, or T cells provided the cDNA or gDNA that made up the material.

This CDR3 has 14 residues. In germline, CDR1 is SGHAT, CDR2 FQNNGV. Deletions cut 4 bases from V and 5 bases from J, with 11 bases between. Under the authors' procedure: Nucleated cell counts were estimated from reference gene primer amplification. Using immunoSEQ multiplex PCR, the repertoire was profiled, and TCRdb retains in-frame clones only, with some absent. That table furnishes V, J and clone size, whereas the DNA furnished D and trimming. This table has about 140,000 clones, 78% appearing once. The chain combines TRBV11-2 with TRBJ1-4; D may be TRBD1 (6 bases). The material sequenced was PBMCs or T cells enriched from blood (not recorded which). The receptor's source is a woman aged 45 to 65 who had recovered from COVID-19. Written as DNA, the CDR3 is TGTGCCAGCAGCTCCCTGGACAGAAATGAAAAACTGTTTTTT. It yields the protein CASSSLDRNEKLFF.